This is a list of T cell receptor beta chains from one sample in a study of blood T cells in healthy people across ages. In TCRdb, the 5' RACE reads were re-called with MiXCR into one record per CDR3 protein. The repertoire holds 650,000 to 1,000,000 distinct CDR3 sequences, with more than 35% as singletons. The sample taken for sequencing was blood. These receptors were collected from a man older than 75 in good health. Each CDR3 is given with its conserved first and last residue. A D gene is named only where the DNA matches it firmly. Expanded clones get a size class; other rows say once, few or many, or leave the size out.

v_gene	abundance	d_gene	j_gene	CDR3nt	CDR3aa
TRBV4-3	few	TRBD2	TRBJ2-7	TGCGCCAGCAGCCAAGAAGCACTAGCGGCCAGCTACGAGCAGTACTTC	CASSQEALAASYEQYF
TRBV20-1	few	NA	TRBJ2-2	TGCAGTGCTATTAAACGGCAACCAAACACCGGGGAGCTGTTTTTT	CSAIKRQPNTGELFF
TRBV20-1	few	NA	TRBJ2-3	TGCAGTGCTAGAAGGGGCACAGATACGCAGTATTTT	CSARRGTDTQYF
TRBV20-1	few	TRBD2	TRBJ2-4	TGCAGTGCTAGCCCAGCGGGAGGACTCTCGGCCAAAAACATTCAGTACTTC	CSASPAGGLSAKNIQYF
TRBV5-1	NA	NA	TRBJ2-1	TGCGCCAGCAGCTTGGTTTCACTACTGCCAAACAATGAGCAGTTCTTC	CASSLVSLLPNNEQFF
TRBV6-5	NA	TRBD2	TRBJ2-7	TGTGCCAGCAAGAACGGGAGGGCCTACAATGAGCAGTACTTC	CASKNGRAYNEQYF
TRBV29-1	NA	NA	TRBJ1-2	TGCAGCGTGAGAGAGGGGGTACGATATGGCTACACCTTC	CSVREGVRYGYTF
TRBV20-1	NA	TRBD2	TRBJ2-5	TGCAGTGCTAGAGATGGGACTAGTGGCGAGACCCAGTACTTC	CSARDGTSGETQYF
TRBV5-1	NA	NA	TRBJ1-2	TGCGCCAGCAGCTTGGAGGGGGGTCCCACGGCCTATGGCTACACCTTC	CASSLEGGPTAYGYTF
TRBV7-3	NA	NA	TRBJ2-3	TGTGCCAGCAGCGCACAGGGAGGAGATACGCAGTATTTT	CASSAQGGDTQYF
TRBV12-3/TRBV12-4	NA	NA	TRBJ2-2	TGTGCCAGCAGCGGCCAGAACACCGGGGAGCTGTTTTTT	CASSGQNTGELFF
TRBV6-2/TRBV6-3	once	TRBD2	TRBJ2-5	TGTGCCAGCAGCGCCGGACTAGCGGCTCTTACTGACAATGAGCAGTACTTC	CASSAGLAALTDNEQYF
TRBV18	few	NA	TRBJ2-3	TGTGCCAGCTCACCACCGTCGATCACAGATACGCAGTATTTT	CASSPPSITDTQYF
TRBV10-3	few	TRBD1	TRBJ2-1	TGTGCCATCAGTGAATCGACAGGGGGCCGGAATGAGCAGTTCTTC	CAISESTGGRNEQFF
TRBV2	NA	NA	TRBJ2-1	TGTGCCAGCAGCTTACTCCGCGACCGACAGTTCTTC	CASSLLRDRQFF
TRBV29-1	NA	TRBD1	TRBJ2-1	TGCAGCGTTTCTAATCTGAGGACAGGGGGATACGAACAGTTCTTC	CSVSNLRTGGYEQFF
TRBV6-2/TRBV6-3	few	NA	TRBJ1-2	TGTGCCAGCAGTTACGGTCAGGCCAACTATGGCTACACCTTC	CASSYGQANYGYTF
TRBV20-1	NA	TRBD2	TRBJ2-7	TGCAGTGCTAGTTTCTGGGGTACTAGCGGGAGCTACGAGCAGTACTTC	CSASFWGTSGSYEQYF
TRBV28	NA	TRBD1	TRBJ2-7	TGTGCCAGCAGTCCCTTTGGGGACAGAAACTACGAGCAGTACTTC	CASSPFGDRNYEQYF
TRBV6-5	NA	TRBD1	TRBJ1-1	TGTGCCAGCAGTTACGGCGCCCGCCCGGGACAGTTGAACACTGAAGCTTTCTTT	CASSYGARPGQLNTEAFF
TRBV20-1	NA	TRBD2	TRBJ2-5	TGCAGTGCCAAAAGGACTAGCGGGAAGGAGACCCAGTACTTC	CSAKRTSGKETQYF
TRBV7-8	few	NA	TRBJ2-7	TGTGCCAGCAGCTCGAGGGAGACCTCCTACGAGCAGTACTTC	CASSSRETSYEQYF
TRBV20-1	NA	NA	TRBJ1-1	TGCAGTGCGGCGAACATTTACACTGAAGCTTTCTTT	CSAANIYTEAFF
TRBV27	many	NA	TRBJ2-6	TGTGCCAGCAGTTTATCTGGTGCTAGCTCCTCCGGGGCCAACGTCCTGACTTTC	CASSLSGASSSGANVLTF
TRBV11-2	NA	TRBD2	TRBJ2-3	TGTGCCAGCAGCAAAGCGGGAGGAGGAGATACGCAGTATTTT	CASSKAGGGDTQYF
TRBV7-9	few	NA	TRBJ1-2	TGTGCCAGCAGCTTAGCTGCAGGGTTTTCGATTGGCTACACCTTC	CASSLAAGFSIGYTF
TRBV7-9	NA	TRBD2	TRBJ2-5	TGTGCCAGCAGCGTGGGGACCGGGAGGTTGGAGACCCAGTACTTC	CASSVGTGRLETQYF
TRBV24-1	NA	TRBD1	TRBJ2-2	TGTGCCACCGGCACAGGGGGTACCACCGGGGAGCTGTTTTTT	CATGTGGTTGELFF
TRBV21-1	NA	NA	TRBJ2-7	TGTGCCAGCAGACGTTTCTCCTACGAGCAGTACTTC	CASRRFSYEQYF
TRBV5-1	NA	TRBD1	TRBJ2-5	TGCGCCAGCAGCTTTCGGACAGGGAATTTGGAGACCCAGTACTTC	CASSFRTGNLETQYF
TRBV12-3/TRBV12-4	NA	TRBD1	TRBJ1-5	TGTGCCAGCAGCCCCGACAGGGTGGATCAGCCCCAGCATTTT	CASSPDRVDQPQHF
TRBV14	NA	NA	TRBJ2-7	TGTGCCAGCAGCCAGGCACTCCCACCCTTCGGGCAGTACTTC	CASSQALPPFGQYF
TRBV12-3/TRBV12-4	NA	NA	TRBJ1-1	TGTGCCAGCAGTTTGAGGAGTGAAGCTTTCTTT	CASSLRSEAFF
TRBV12-3/TRBV12-4	few	NA	TRBJ1-2	TGTGCCAGCAGTGGGGGGCCTCAAATTTATGGCTACACCTTC	CASSGGPQIYGYTF
TRBV29-1	many	NA	TRBJ2-5	TGCAGCGTAGCTGGGCGGGAGACCCAGTACTTC	CSVAGRETQYF
TRBV12-3/TRBV12-4	NA	NA	TRBJ1-2	TGTGCCAGCATTCTAGTGGCCGGTTCTAACTATGGCTACACCTTC	CASILVAGSNYGYTF
TRBV11-2	many	NA	TRBJ2-5	TGTGCCAGCAGCTCCACCTTCGGGGAACCGTACTTC	CASSSTFGEPYF
TRBV20-1	NA	NA	TRBJ2-7	TGCAGTGCTAGAGATACCTCCCGATTGGGGGGCTCCTACAATGAGCAGTACTTC	CSARDTSRLGGSYNEQYF
TRBV20-1	NA	NA	TRBJ2-5	TGCAGTGCTAGAGTAGTACAAGAGACCCAGTACTTC	CSARVVQETQYF
TRBV3-1	NA	NA	TRBJ1-5	TGTGCCAGCAGCCAAGTGGGTCAGCCCCAGCATTTT	CASSQVGQPQHF
TRBV2	NA	NA	TRBJ2-5	TGTGCCAGCAGCGCCGGGGCGGGGACCCAGTACTTC	CASSAGAGTQYF
TRBV20-1	few	NA	TRBJ2-1	TGCAGTGCTAGTGGGGCAAGCTCCTACAATGAGCAGTTCTTC	CSASGASSYNEQFF
TRBV4-3	once	TRBD1	TRBJ1-5	TGCGCCAGCAGCCTCGGCAGGGGGCGAGAATTTCCCCAGCATTTT	CASSLGRGREFPQHF
TRBV10-3	NA	TRBD2	TRBJ2-7	TGTGCCATCAGGAGTAGCGGGGGGTCCTACGAGCAGTACTTC	CAIRSSGGSYEQYF
TRBV6-6	NA	TRBD1	TRBJ2-2	TGTGCCAGCAGTAGGGACAGGTCCGGGGAGCTGTTTTTT	CASSRDRSGELFF
TRBV21-1	NA	NA	TRBJ2-5	TGTGCCAGCAGCAACACCCAGGCCCAGTACTTC	CASSNTQAQYF